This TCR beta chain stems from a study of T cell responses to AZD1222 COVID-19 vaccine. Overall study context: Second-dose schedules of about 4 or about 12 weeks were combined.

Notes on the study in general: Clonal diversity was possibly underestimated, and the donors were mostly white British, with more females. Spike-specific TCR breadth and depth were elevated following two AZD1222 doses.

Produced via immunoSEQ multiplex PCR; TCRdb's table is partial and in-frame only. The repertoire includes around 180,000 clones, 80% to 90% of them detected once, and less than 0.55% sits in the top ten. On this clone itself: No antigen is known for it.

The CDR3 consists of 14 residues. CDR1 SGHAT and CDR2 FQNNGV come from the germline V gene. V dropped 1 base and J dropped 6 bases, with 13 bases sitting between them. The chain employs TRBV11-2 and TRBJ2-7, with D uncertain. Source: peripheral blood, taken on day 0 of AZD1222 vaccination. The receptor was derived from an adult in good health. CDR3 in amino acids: CASSLVGSRSEQYF. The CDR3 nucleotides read TGTGCCAGCAGCTTAGTGGGGTCGAGGAGCGAGCAGTACTTC.